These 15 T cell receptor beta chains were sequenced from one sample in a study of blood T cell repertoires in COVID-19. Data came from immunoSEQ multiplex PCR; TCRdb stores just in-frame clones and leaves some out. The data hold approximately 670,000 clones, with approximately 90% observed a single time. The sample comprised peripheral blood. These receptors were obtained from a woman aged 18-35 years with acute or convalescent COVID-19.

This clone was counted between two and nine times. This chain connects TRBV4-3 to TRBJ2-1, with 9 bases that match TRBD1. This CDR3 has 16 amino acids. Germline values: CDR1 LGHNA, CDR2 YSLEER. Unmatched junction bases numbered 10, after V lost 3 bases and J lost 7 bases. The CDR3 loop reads CASSQSQGAAWNEQFF. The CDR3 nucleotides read TGCGCCAGCAGCCAGTCACAGGGGGCCGCTTGGAATGAGCAGTTCTTC.

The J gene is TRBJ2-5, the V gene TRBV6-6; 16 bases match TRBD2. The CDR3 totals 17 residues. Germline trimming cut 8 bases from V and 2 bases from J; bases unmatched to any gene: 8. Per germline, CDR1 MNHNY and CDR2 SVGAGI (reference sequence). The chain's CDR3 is CASRPPGLAGGQETQYF. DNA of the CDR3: TGTGCCAGCCGTCCTCCGGGACTAGCGGGGGGGCAAGAGACCCAGTACTTC.

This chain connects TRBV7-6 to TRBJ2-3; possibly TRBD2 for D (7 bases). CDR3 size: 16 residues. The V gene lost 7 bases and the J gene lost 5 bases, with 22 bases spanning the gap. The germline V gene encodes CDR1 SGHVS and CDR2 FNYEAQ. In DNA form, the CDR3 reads TGTGCCAGCACCGTGCTGGGAGGGGGAATACGAGATACGCAGTATTTT. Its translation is CASTVLGGGIRDTQYF.

CDR3: CASSPTGAWGNQPQHF. DNA of the CDR3: TGTGCCAGCAGCCCGACAGGGGCTTGGGGCAATCAGCCCCAGCATTTT. This chain links TRBV5-5 with TRBJ1-5; 8 bases agree with TRBD1. This CDR3 region has 16 residues. From germline, CDR1 is SGHKS and CDR2 YYEKEE (reference sequence). J was trimmed by 2 bases and V by 4 bases; bases with no gene match: 8. Complete variable domain (other parts from reference TRBV5-5 and TRBJ1-5): DAGVTQSPTHLIKTRGQQVTLRCSPISGHKSVSWYQQVLGQGPQFIFQYYEKEERGRGNFPDRFSARQFPNYSSELNVNALLLGDSALYLCASSPTGAWGNQPQHFGDGTRLSIL.

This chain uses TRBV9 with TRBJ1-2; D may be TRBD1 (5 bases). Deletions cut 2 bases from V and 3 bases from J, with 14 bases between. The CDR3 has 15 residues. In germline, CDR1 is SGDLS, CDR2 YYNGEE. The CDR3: CASSVFGHPDYGYTF. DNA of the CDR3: TGTGCCAGCAGCGTTTTCGGACATCCCGACTATGGCTACACCTTC.

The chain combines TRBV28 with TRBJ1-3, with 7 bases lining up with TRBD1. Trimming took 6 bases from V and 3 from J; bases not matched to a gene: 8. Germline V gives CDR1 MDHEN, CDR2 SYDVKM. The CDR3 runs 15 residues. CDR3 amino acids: CASRFRGLGGNTIYF. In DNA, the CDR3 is TGTGCCAGCAGATTTAGGGGGCTTGGTGGAAACACCATATATTTT.

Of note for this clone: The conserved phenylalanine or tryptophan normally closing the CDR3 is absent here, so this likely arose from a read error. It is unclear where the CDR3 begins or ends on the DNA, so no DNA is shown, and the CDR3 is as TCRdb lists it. The CDR3 reads CASSLGPEGSPKFL. The gene calls are TRBV7-6 and TRBJ1-2. CDR1 and CDR2 (germline): SGHVS, FNYEAQ. The CDR3 has 14 amino acids, counting both end residues.

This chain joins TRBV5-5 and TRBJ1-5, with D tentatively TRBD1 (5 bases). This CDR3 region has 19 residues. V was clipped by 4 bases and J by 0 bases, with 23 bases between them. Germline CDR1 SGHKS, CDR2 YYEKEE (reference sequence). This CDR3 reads CASSTSPIIGEYSNQPQHF. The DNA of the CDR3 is TGTGCCAGCAGCACCTCCCCGATAATAGGGGAATATAGCAATCAGCCCCAGCATTTT. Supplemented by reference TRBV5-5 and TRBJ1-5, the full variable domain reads DAGVTQSPTHLIKTRGQQVTLRCSPISGHKSVSWYQQVLGQGPQFIFQYYEKEERGRGNFPDRFSARQFPNYSSELNVNALLLGDSALYLCASSTSPIIGEYSNQPQHFGDGTRLSIL.

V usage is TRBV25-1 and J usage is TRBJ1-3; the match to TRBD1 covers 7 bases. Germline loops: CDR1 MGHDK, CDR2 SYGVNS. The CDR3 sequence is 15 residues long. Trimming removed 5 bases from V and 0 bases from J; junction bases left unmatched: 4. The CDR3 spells CASSLTGSSGNTIYF. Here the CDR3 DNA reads TGTGCCAGCAGTCTGACAGGGAGCTCTGGAAACACCATATATTTT.

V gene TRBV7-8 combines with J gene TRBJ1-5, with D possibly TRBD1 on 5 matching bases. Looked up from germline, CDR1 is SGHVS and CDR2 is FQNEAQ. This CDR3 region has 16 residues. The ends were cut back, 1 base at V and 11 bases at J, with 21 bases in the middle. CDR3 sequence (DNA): TGTGCCAGCAGCTTAGAGGGCAGGGCTCACGGTCGAGCCCAGCATTTT. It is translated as CASSLEGRAHGRAQHF.

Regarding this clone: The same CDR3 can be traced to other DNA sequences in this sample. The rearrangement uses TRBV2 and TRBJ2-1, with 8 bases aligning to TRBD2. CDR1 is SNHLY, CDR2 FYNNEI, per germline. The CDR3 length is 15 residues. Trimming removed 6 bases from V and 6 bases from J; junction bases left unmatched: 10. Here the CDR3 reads CASSVRGGQGNEQFF. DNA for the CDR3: TGTGCCAGCAGCGTACGGGGGGGCCAGGGCAATGAGCAGTTCTTC.

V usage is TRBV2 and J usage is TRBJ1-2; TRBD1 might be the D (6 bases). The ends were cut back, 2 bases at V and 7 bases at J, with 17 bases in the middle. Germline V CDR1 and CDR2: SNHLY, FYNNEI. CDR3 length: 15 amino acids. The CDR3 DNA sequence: TGTGCCAGCAGTGAACCCGGCAGGGGCAGTTTTGGCTACACCTTC. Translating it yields CASSEPGRGSFGYTF.

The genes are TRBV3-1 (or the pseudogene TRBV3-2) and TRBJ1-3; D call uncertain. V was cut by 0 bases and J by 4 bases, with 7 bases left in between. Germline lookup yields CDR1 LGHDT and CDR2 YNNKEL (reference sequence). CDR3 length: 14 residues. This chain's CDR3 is CASSQEGRGNTIYF. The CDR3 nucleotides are TGTGCCAGCAGCCAAGAGGGCAGGGGAAACACCATATATTTT.

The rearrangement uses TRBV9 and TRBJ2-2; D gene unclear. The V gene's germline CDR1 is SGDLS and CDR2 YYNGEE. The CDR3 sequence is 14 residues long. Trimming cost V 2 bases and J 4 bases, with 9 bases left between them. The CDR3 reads CASSVGLTTGELFF. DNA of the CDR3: TGTGCCAGCAGCGTGGGCCTTACCACCGGGGAGCTGTTTTTT.

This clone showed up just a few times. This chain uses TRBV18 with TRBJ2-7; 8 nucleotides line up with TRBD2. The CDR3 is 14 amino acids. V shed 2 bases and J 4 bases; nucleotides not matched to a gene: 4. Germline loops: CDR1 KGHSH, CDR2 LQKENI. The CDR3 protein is CASSPGSGGYEQYF. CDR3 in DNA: TGTGCCAGCTCACCAGGAAGCGGGGGTTACGAGCAGTACTTC.